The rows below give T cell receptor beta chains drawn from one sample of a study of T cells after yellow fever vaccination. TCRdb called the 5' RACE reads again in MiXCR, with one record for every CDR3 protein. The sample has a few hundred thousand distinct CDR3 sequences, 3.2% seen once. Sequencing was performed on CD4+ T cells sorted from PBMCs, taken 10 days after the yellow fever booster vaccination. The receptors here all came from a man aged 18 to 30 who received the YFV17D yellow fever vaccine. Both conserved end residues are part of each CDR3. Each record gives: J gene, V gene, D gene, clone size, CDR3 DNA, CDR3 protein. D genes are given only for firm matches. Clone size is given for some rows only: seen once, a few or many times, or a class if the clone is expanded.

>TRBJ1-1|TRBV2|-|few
TGTGCCAGCAGTGAAGTGGGCATCGGGGCGCACACTGAAGCTTTCTTT
CASSEVGIGAHTEAFF
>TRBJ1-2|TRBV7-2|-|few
TGTGCCAGCAGCTGGCTCAGGTCCCCTAACTATGGCTACACCTTC
CASSWLRSPNYGYTF
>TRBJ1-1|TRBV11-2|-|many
TGTGCCAGCAGCTTAGAGTGGAGGCAGAGGAACACTGAAGCTTTCTTT
CASSLEWRQRNTEAFF
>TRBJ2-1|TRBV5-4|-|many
TGTGCCAGCAGCTTGGCGGGAAAGTACAATGAGCAGTTCTTC
CASSLAGKYNEQFF
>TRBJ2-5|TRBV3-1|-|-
TGTGCCAGCAGCCGGGACCTTAACGGAGCCCAAGAGACCCAGTACTTC
CASSRDLNGAQETQYF
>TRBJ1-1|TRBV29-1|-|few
TGCAGCGTCCGTTTGGGGGGCCCGGGGCCTGAAGCTTTCTTT
CSVRLGGPGPEAFF
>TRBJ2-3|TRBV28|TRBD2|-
TGTGCCAGCAGTTCAATTACTAGCGGGGGGGCATGGGATACGCAGTATTTT
CASSSITSGGAWDTQYF
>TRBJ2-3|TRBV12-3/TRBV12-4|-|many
TGTGCCAGCAGTTGGAGGACAGCAGATACGCAGTATTTT
CASSWRTADTQYF
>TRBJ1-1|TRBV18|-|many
TGTGCCAGCTCACCACCGGCTATGAACACTGAAGCTTTCTTT
CASSPPAMNTEAFF
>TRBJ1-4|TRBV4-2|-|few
TGTGCCAGCAGCCGGGAGCGGCGGGGTGAAAAACTGTTTTTT
CASSRERRGEKLFF
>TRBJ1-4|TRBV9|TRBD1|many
TGTGCCAGCAGCGCGAGCGGGGACAGTAATGAAAAACTGTTTTTT
CASSASGDSNEKLFF
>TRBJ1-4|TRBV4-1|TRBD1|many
TGCGCCAGCAGCCAACACGCAACAGGGGGGCCTGGAAAACTGTTTTTT
CASSQHATGGPGKLFF
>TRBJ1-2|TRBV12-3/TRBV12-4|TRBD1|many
TGTGCCAGCAGTAAGACAGGGAGTAACTATGGCTACACCTTC
CASSKTGSNYGYTF
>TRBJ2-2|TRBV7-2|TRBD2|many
TGTGCCAGCAGCTCACGGACTAGCGGGAACACCGGGGAGCTGTTTTTT
CASSSRTSGNTGELFF
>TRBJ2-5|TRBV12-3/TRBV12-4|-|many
TGTGCCAGCAGTCCAAATTCGGGGGAGACCCAGTACTTC
CASSPNSGETQYF
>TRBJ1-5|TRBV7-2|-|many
TGTGCCAGCAGCTTAAGAGGCAGCTTTAGCAATCAGCCCCAGCATTTT
CASSLRGSFSNQPQHF
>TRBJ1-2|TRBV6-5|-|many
TGTGCCAGCAGGTGGCAGGGCTATGGCTACACCTTC
CASRWQGYGYTF
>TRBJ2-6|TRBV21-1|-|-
TGTGCCAGCAGCAAGGACAGGATCTCTGGGGCCAACGTCCTGACTTTC
CASSKDRISGANVLTF
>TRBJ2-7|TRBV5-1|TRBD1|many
TGCGCCAGCAGCTTTACAGGGGGCGAGCAGTACTTC
CASSFTGGEQYF
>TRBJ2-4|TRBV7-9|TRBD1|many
TGTGCCAGCAGTCAAGCCGGGACAGGGTCGAACATTCAGTACTTC
CASSQAGTGSNIQYF
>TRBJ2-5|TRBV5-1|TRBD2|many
TGCGCCAGCAGCGCCCGGACTAGCGGGGGTGGAGAGACCCAGTACTTC
CASSARTSGGGETQYF
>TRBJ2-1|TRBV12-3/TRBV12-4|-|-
TGTGCCAGCAGTCTAGGGGGGGGGGCCGCCTACAATGAGCAGTTCTTC
CASSLGGGAAYNEQFF
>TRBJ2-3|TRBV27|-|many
TGTGCCAGCAGTTTACTCAGAACAAACATCCGTAACACAGATACGCAGTATTTT
CASSLLRTNIRNTDTQYF
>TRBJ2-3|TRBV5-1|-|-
TGCGCCAGCAGCTTGGTGGGCGTGTCAACAGATACGCAGTATTTT
CASSLVGVSTDTQYF
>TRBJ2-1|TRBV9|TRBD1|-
TGTGCCAGCTCCGGGACAGGGGGGAAGCAGTTCTTC
CASSGTGGKQFF
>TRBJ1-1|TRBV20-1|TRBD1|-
TGCAGTGCCCCCGGGACAGGGGTTTCTAGGAACACTGAAGCTTTCTTT
CSAPGTGVSRNTEAFF
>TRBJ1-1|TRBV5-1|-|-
TGCGCCAGCGCCTTTAGACGGACAGTGTCGGGCACTGAAGCTTTCTTT
CASAFRRTVSGTEAFF
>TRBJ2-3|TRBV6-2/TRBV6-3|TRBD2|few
TGTGCCAGCAGGTACGGGACTACCAGCACAGATACGCAGTATTTT
CASRYGTTSTDTQYF
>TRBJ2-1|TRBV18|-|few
TGTGCCAGCTCCCCGAGGAAGGGGCGGGGATCCTACAATGAGCAGTTCTTC
CASSPRKGRGSYNEQFF
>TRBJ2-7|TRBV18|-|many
TGTGCCAGCTCAGTGGCCGGAGTCTCCTACGAGCAGTACTTC
CASSVAGVSYEQYF
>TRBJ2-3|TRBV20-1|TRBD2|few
TGCAGTGCTTTCGTTGGCGGGAGGGGCACAGATACGCAGTATTTT
CSAFVGGRGTDTQYF
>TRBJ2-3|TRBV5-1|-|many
TGCGCCAGCAGCTTGGAACTGGTCACAGATACGCAGTATTTT
CASSLELVTDTQYF
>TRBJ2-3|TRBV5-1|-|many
TGCGCCAGCAGCCCCGGGGGTGGAACCTACGCGAATTTT
CASSPGGGTYANF
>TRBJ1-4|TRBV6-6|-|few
TGTGCCAGCAGAAAGACAGGAGGTGAAAAACTGTTTTTT
CASRKTGGEKLFF
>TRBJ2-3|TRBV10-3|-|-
TGTGCCATCAGACGTACTTTTCTCCGAACAGATACGCAGTATTTT
CAIRRTFLRTDTQYF
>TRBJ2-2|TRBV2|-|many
TGTGCCAGCAGTGATTGGAGCACCGGGGAGCTGTTTTTT
CASSDWSTGELFF
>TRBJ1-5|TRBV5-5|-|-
TGTGCCAGCAGCCCAAACCGCCAGTCAACTAGCAATCAGCCCCAGCATTTT
CASSPNRQSTSNQPQHF
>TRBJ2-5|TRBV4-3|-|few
TGCGCCAGCAGCCAAGATTTGGTGAGAGTACAAGAGACCCAGTACTTC
CASSQDLVRVQETQYF